One TCR beta chain is described in this entry. Its target is unknown. Sequence at one end of the junction differs from germline and may be a read error. These data originate in a study of cytomegalovirus exposure and HLA in healthy donors. Vbeta (60) and Jbeta (13) primers were used in the PCR. Sequencing used immunoSEQ multiplex PCR; TCRdb keeps in-frame clones, though not all of them. The repertoire has under 300,000 clones, about 90% of them found once; the top ten carry about 1.5%. It was healthy bone marrow donors who served as donors. Findings of the study overall: Cytomegalovirus association was assigned to about 150 TCR beta chains.

Germline V gives CDR1 LNHNV, CDR2 YYDKDF (reference sequence). The CDR3 runs 18 residues. The rearrangement uses TRBV15 and TRBJ2-5, with a tentative D call TRBD2 (6 bases). This TCR derives from a girl aged 2-10 years in good health and CMV-seronegative. The sample comprised PBMCs. Here the CDR3 DNA reads TGTGCCACCAGCGGAGAACCAGGGACTCTACCGATGGGAAGAACCCAGTACTTC. It is translated as CATSGEPGTLPMGRTQYF.